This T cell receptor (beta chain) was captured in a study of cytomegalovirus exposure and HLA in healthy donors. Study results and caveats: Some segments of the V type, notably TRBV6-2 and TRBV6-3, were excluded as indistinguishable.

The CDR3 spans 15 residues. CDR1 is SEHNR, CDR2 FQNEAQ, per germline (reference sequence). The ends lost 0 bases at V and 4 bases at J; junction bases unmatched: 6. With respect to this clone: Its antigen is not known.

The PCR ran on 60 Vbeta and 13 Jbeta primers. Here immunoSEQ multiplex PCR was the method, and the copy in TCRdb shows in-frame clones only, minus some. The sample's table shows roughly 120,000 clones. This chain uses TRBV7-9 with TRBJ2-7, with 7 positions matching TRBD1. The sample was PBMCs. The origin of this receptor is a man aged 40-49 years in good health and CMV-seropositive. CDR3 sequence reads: CASSLAQGQTYEQYF. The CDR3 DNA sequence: TGTGCCAGCAGCTTAGCGCAGGGACAGACATACGAGCAGTACTTC.